This entry lists 2 T cell receptor beta chains sequenced from one sample in a study of cytomegalovirus exposure and HLA in healthy donors. The PCR used 60 Vbeta and 13 Jbeta primers. Sequencing was performed with immunoSEQ multiplex PCR; in TCRdb, only in-frame clones are kept and a portion is missing. Of 120,000 or so clones in the sample, about 74% were seen once. The sample consisted of PBMCs. These receptors were collected from a woman in her fifties or sixties in good health and CMV-seropositive.

The chain links TRBV11-3 to TRBJ1-3, with 9 bases aligning to TRBD1. The CDR3 loop spans 16 amino acids. Germline V gives CDR1 SGHNT, CDR2 YENEEA. V was clipped by 4 bases and J by 2 bases; unmatched bases: 6. CDR3: CASSSGTGWTGNTIYF. The CDR3 bases are TGTGCCAGCAGCTCCGGGACAGGGTGGACTGGAAACACCATATATTTT.

This clone has a handful of counts. The rearrangement links TRBV21-1 to TRBJ2-5; no check of the table's D call, TRBD1, against the DNA was made. TRBV21-1 is termed a pseudogene. This CDR3 is built from 16 residues. Here the CDR3 reads CASIHQTGTGMMGQYF. CDR3 in DNA: TGTGCCAGCATCCACCAGACGGGGACAGGGATGATGGGCCAGTACTTC.